The rows below give T cell receptor beta chains drawn from one sample of a study of a mutant IDH1 vaccine in newly diagnosed glioma. These receptors lack a known antigen. The table came from immunoSEQ multiplex PCR; TCRdb's copy has only in-frame clones and leaves some out. This sample yields roughly 120,000 clones, of which roughly 78% are seen a single time; approximately 5% belongs to the top ten. The material sequenced was PBMCs, taken from a glioma patient whose treatment included an IDH1 peptide vaccine. The receptors here all came from a man aged 40-55 years with glioma. The CDR3 runs from the conserved cysteine through the conserved F or W. The D gene is left open where the match is weak. Expanded clones are given a class, and other clones once, few, many or no size at all.

-	TRBV7-2	-	14	TRBJ1-4	TGTGCCAGCAGCCCCGAAGTTTTAAATGAAAAACTGTTTTTT	CASSPEVLNEKLFF
-	TRBV7-9	TRBD2	16	TRBJ2-5	TGTGCCAGCACCCCTTGGGCGGGGGGGGCACAAGAGACCCAGTACTTC	CASTPWAGGAQETQYF
-	TRBV10-2	-	17	TRBJ2-7	TGCGCCAGCAGTGAGGCGAAAGGGACATGGGTGATAGACGAGCAGTACTTC	CASSEAKGTWVIDEQYF
once	TRBV6-6	TRBD2	15	TRBJ2-7	TGTGCCAGCAGTTCCCCGACACTAGCGGGATACGAGCAGTACTTC	CASSSPTLAGYEQYF
-	TRBV5-4	TRBD2	17	TRBJ2-4	TGTGCCAGCAGCTGGGAGACCGGGACTAGCGGAAAAAACATTCAGTACTTC	CASSWETGTSGKNIQYF
-	TRBV28	-	14	TRBJ1-1	TGTGCCAGCAGTCTGCTTGGGGCCCACACTGAAGCTTTCTTT	CASSLLGAHTEAFF
once	TRBV4-3	-	15	TRBJ1-2	TGCGCCAGCAGCCAAGATACAGGGTTTAACTATGGCTACACCTTC	CASSQDTGFNYGYTF
-	TRBV18	-	14	TRBJ2-1	TGTGCCAGCTCACCAGGGCAGACCTACAATGAGCAGTTCTTC	CASSPGQTYNEQFF
-	TRBV7-2	-	14	TRBJ2-1	TGTGCCAGCAGCCCTACCGGGACTCACAATGAGCAGTTCTTC	CASSPTGTHNEQFF
-	TRBV6-1	TRBD1	14	TRBJ2-3	TGTGCCAGCAGTGAGGGACAGGGGGCGGATACGCAGTATTTT	CASSEGQGADTQYF
-	TRBV6-1	-	15	TRBJ2-5	TGTGCCAGCAGAAAACTCGAAGGGCTCAGGGAGACCCAGTACTTC	CASRKLEGLRETQYF
-	TRBV5-6	-	14	TRBJ2-2	TGTGCCAGCAGCTTGGCCCAGGGCACCGGGGAGCTGTTTTTT	CASSLAQGTGELFF
-	TRBV15	-	12	TRBJ2-5	TGTGCCACCGCCCGGGGCAAAGAGACCCAGTACTTC	CATARGKETQYF
-	TRBV6-1	-	13	TRBJ2-7	TGTGCCAGCAGACCGGGACCTAACTACGAGCAGTACTTC	CASRPGPNYEQYF
-	TRBV19	TRBD2	17	TRBJ2-3	TGTGCCAGTAGGGGGACTAGCGGGAGGTTGAGCACAGATACGCAGTATTTT	CASRGTSGRLSTDTQYF
-	TRBV10-3	-	12	TRBJ1-1	TGTGCCACCAACAGGGCGGGCACTGAAGCTTTCTTT	CATNRAGTEAFF
-	TRBV18	-	13	TRBJ2-7	TGTGCCAGCTCACCAGGTGGATCCTACGAGCAGTACTTC	CASSPGGSYEQYF
-	TRBV10-3	-	13	TRBJ2-1	TGTGCCATCAGTGTCGTAGGGACCAATGAGCAGTTCTTC	CAISVVGTNEQFF
few	TRBV5-6	TRBD2	15	TRBJ2-1	TGTGCCAGCAGCCCCCGGGTTAGCGGGTTTGGCGAGCAGTTCTTC	CASSPRVSGFGEQFF
-	TRBV5-5	-	15	TRBJ1-4	TGTGCCAGCAGCTGGGGGGGAGATTATAATGAAAAACTGTTTTTT	CASSWGGDYNEKLFF
-	TRBV29-1	-	14	TRBJ2-1	TGCAGCGTGGTGCAGGGAGTTGCCTACAATGAGCAGTTCTTC	CSVVQGVAYNEQFF
-	TRBV7-2	-	16	TRBJ1-5	TGTGCCAGCAGCTCCTCTAGGGGCCACAGCAATCAGCCCCAGCATTTT	CASSSSRGHSNQPQHF
-	TRBV9	TRBD1	14	TRBJ2-7	TGTGCCAGCAGCGAGACAGGGAGCTCCTACGAGCAGTACTTC	CASSETGSSYEQYF
-	TRBV29-1	TRBD2	15	TRBJ2-1	TGCAGCGTTGGACTAGCGGGAGACTACTACAATGAGCAGTTCTTC	CSVGLAGDYYNEQFF
-	TRBV5-6	-	14	TRBJ1-3	TGTGCCAGCAGGCGGGGGTTTTTCGGAAACACCATATATTTT	CASRRGFFGNTIYF
-	TRBV15	-	14	TRBJ2-7	TGTGCCACCAGCAGGGGGGGTTCCTCCTACGAGCAGTACTTC	CATSRGGSSYEQYF
-	TRBV4-3	TRBD2	15	TRBJ2-3	TGCGCCAGCAGCCAAGCGGGACTAGCGGGGGGGGCGCAGTATTTT	CASSQAGLAGGAQYF
-	TRBV5-1	-	14	TRBJ2-7	TGCGCCAGCAGCTTAGGCCCGGGGGCCTACGAGCAGTACTTC	CASSLGPGAYEQYF
-	TRBV11-2	-	16	TRBJ2-6	TGTGCCAGCAGCTTAGGTCCGGGGGCGGGGGCCAACGTCCTGACTTTC	CASSLGPGAGANVLTF
-	TRBV7-2	-	13	TRBJ2-2	TGTGCCAGCAGCCTGGATTGGTCCGGGGAGCTGTTTTTT	CASSLDWSGELFF
-	TRBV4-3	TRBD2	15	TRBJ2-1	TGCGCCAGCAGCAAACTAGCGGGGGGGCCGAATGAGCAGTTCTTC	CASSKLAGGPNEQFF
-	TRBV7-9	-	14	TRBJ2-2	TGTGCCAGCAGCGGAGTTAGCAGTACCGGGGAGCTGTTTTTT	CASSGVSSTGELFF
many	TRBV5-1	-	15	TRBJ1-1	TGCGCCAGCAGCCCGGGAGGGTTTGGGAACACTGAAGCTTTCTTT	CASSPGGFGNTEAFF
-	TRBV4-3	TRBD1	14	TRBJ2-7	TGCGCCAGCAGCCGCTGGACAGGCGCCTACGAGCAGTACTTC	CASSRWTGAYEQYF
-	TRBV7-6	-	12	TRBJ2-7	TGTGCCAGCAGGGGAGACAGTTACGAGCAGTACTTC	CASRGDSYEQYF
once	TRBV7-8	-	17	TRBJ2-1	TGTGCCAGCAGCTTAGCGGGCAGCCACCGCTCTTACAATGAGCAGTTCTTC	CASSLAGSHRSYNEQFF